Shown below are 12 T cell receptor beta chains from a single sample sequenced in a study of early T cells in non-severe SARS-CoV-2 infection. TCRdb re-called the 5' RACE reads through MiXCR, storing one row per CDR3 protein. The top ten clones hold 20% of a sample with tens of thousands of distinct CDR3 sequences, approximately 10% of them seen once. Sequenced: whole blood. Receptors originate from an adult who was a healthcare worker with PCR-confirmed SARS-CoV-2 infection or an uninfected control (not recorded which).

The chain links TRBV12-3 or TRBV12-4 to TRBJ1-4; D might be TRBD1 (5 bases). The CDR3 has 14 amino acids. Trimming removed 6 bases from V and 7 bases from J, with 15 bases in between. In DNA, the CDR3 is TGTGCCAGCAGCCGGGGACTGGGTAGTGAAAAACTGTTTTTT. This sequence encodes CASSRGLGSEKLFF.

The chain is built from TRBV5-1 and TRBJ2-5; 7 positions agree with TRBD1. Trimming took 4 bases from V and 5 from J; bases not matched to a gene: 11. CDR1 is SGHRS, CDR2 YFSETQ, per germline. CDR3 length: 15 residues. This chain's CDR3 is CASSPHRQGLETQYF. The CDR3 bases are TGCGCCAGCAGCCCCCATCGACAGGGTTTGGAGACCCAGTACTTC.

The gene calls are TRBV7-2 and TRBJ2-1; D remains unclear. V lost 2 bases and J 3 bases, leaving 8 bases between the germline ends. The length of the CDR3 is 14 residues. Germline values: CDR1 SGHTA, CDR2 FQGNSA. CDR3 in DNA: TGTGCCAGCAGCTTACAACAGATCTACAATGAGCAGTTCTTC. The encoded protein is CASSLQQIYNEQFF.

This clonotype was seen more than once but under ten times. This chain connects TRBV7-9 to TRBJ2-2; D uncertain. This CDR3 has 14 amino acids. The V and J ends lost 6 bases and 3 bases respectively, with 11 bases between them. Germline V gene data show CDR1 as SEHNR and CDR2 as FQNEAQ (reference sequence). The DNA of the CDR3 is TGTGCCAGCAGACCTCTTAGGGACACCGGGGAGCTGTTTTTT. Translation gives CASRPLRDTGELFF.

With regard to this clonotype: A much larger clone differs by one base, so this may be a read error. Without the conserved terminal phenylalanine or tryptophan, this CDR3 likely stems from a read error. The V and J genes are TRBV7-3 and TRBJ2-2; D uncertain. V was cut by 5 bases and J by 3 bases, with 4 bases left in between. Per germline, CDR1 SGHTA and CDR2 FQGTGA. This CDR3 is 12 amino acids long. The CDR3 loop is CASSRDTGELFL. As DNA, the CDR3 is TGTGCCAGCAGCCGGGACACCGGGGAGCTGTTTTTA.

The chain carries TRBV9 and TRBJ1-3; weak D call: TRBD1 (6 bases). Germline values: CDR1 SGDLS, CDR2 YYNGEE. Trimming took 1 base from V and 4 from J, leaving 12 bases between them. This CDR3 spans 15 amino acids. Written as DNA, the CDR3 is TGTGCCAGCAGCGTAACAGGGTCAAGCGGAAACACCATATATTTT. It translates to CASSVTGSSGNTIYF.

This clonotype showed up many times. CDR3: CSAPWFGGDNTGELFF. CDR3 DNA: TGCAGTGCTCCCTGGTTCGGGGGGGATAACACCGGGGAGCTGTTTTTT. The chain has TRBV20-1 and TRBJ2-2; 8 bases line up with TRBD2. CDR1 and CDR2 from the germline V gene are DFQATT and SNEGSKA (reference sequence). This CDR3 is 16 amino acids long. The J segment lost 2 bases and the V segment lost 5 bases, leaving 10 bases of the junction unmatched.

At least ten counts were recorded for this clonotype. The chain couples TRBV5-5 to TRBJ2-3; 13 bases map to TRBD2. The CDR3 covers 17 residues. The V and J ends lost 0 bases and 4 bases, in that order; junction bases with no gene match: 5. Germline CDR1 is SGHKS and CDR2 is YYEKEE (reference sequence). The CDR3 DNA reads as TGTGCCAGCAGCTTGGCGGGACTAGCGGGGATCGCAGATACGCAGTATTTT. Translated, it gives CASSLAGLAGIADTQYF.

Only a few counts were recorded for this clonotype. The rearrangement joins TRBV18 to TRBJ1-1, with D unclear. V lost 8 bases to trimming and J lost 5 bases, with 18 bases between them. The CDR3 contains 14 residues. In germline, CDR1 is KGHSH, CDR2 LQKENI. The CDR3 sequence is CASAWEGGRTEAFF. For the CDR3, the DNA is TGTGCCAGCGCCTGGGAGGGAGGAAGGACTGAAGCTTTCTTT.

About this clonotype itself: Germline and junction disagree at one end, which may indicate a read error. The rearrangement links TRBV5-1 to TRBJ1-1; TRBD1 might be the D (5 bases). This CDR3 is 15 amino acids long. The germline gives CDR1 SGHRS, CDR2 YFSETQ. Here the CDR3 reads CASSLSAGLNTEAFF. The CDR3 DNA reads TGCGCCAGCAGCTTGAGTGCAGGGCTGAACACTGAAGCTTTTTTT.

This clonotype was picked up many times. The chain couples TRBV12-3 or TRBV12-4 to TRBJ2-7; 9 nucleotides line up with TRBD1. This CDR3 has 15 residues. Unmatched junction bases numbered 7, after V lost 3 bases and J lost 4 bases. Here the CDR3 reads CASSFTGTGRYEQYF. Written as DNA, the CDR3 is TGTGCCAGCAGTTTTACTGGGACAGGGAGATACGAGCAGTACTTC.

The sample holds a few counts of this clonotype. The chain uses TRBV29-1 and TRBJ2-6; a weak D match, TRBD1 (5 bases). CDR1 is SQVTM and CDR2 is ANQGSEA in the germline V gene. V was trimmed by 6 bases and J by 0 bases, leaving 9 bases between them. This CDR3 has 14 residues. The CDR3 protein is CSVARDSGANVLTF. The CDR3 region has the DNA TGCAGCGTCGCCAGGGACTCTGGGGCCAACGTCCTGACTTTC.